Included here is one T cell receptor (beta chain) sequence, with context. Its antigen is not identified. MiXCR was run by TCRdb on the RACE reads, yielding one entry per CDR3 protein. The repertoire includes 250,000 or so distinct CDR3 sequences, roughly 8% of them detected once, and roughly 1.2% sits in the top ten. The data stem from a study of human T cells and chemical hapten exposure. For the study at large: Patch testing was performed with 0.01% DPC on the upper back, with reading at 6 days. Recorded diagnoses among the mostly female patients were alopecia areata, totalis or universalis.

In germline, CDR1 is SNHLY, CDR2 FYNNEI. Trimming shortened V by 6 bases and J by 7 bases, and 11 bases separated the two germline ends. This CDR3 is 12 amino acids long. Findings of the study overall: Relative to control repertoires, expanded TCRs gave rise to significantly more large CDR3 similarity clusters. The immune response of these alopecia patients might not match healthy individuals'.

Specified time point: pre-sensitization, week 0. The treatment denotes: therapeutic diphenylcyclopropenone sensitization with weekly scalp DPC. The chain joins TRBV2 to TRBJ2-3, with D possibly TRBD2 on 6 matching bases. The sample consisted of whole blood, taken in connection with sensitization to the hapten diphenylcyclopropenone (DPC). The sequence was obtained from a man younger than 35 with alopecia areata. Some clones in this sample may be carry-over from other donors' samples. The CDR3 nucleotides read TGTGCCAGCAGGGGACTGGCAAATACGCAGTATTTT. This codes for CASRGLANTQYF.